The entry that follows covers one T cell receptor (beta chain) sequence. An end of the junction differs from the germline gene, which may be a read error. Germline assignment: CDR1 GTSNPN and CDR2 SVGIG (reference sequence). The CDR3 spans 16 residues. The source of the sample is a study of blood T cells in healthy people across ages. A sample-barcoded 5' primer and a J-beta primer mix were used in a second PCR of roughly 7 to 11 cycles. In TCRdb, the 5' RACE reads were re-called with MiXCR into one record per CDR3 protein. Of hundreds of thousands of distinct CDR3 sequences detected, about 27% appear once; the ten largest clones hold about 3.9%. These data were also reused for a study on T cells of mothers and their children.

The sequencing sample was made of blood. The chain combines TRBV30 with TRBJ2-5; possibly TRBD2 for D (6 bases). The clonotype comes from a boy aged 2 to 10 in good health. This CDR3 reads CARSPRTRDPLTRQYF. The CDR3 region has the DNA TGTGCCAGGAGTCCCAGGACGCGGGACCCCCTTACGAGGCAGTACTTC. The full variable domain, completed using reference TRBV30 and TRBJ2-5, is SQTIHQWPATLVQPVGSPLSLECTVEGTSNPNLYWYRQAAGRGLQLLFYSVGIGQISSEVPQNLSASRPQDRQFILSSKKLLLSDSGFYLCARSPRTRDPLTRQYFGPGTRLLVL.